This TCR beta chain was recorded in a study of cytomegalovirus exposure and HLA in healthy donors. Study information: An early data release held around 80 million unique TCRs from HLA-typed donors. Study-wide results and limits: TCR beta chains numbering more than 150 were designated cytomegalovirus-associated.

V shed 8 bases and J shed 6 bases, with 16 bases lying between them. The length of the CDR3 is 13 residues. Germline assignment: CDR1 WSHSY and CDR2 SAAADI. For this clone: The antigen remains undetermined.

Primers included in the PCR were 60 Vbeta and 13 Jbeta primers. Produced via immunoSEQ multiplex PCR; TCRdb's table is partial and in-frame only. The top ten clones hold around 2.3% of a sample with 100,000 or so clones, about four fifths of them seen once. The sequence was obtained from a man younger than 30 in good health and CMV-seronegative. Sample: PBMCs. The chain combines TRBV10-2 with TRBJ1-2, with D unresolved. The CDR3, as DNA: TGCGCCAGCGGTCGTGGGGAGAAGAATGGCTACACCTTC. This translates into CASGRGEKNGYTF.